The 21 T cell receptor beta chains listed next were all sequenced from one sample in a study of a mutant IDH1 vaccine in newly diagnosed glioma. Time point denoted: week 11, during vaccination. Every single dose of the vaccine, 300 ug of mutant IDH1 20-mer peptide, came with topical imiquimod. The protocol was immunoSEQ multiplex PCR, while the TCRdb copy is restricted to in-frame clones and leaves out a portion. The sample records 35,000 to 40,000 clones, about 83% being singletons. These TCRs are of unknown antigen specificity. Source: PBMCs, taken from a glioma patient whose treatment included an IDH1 peptide vaccine. Receptor source: a man aged 35 to 55 with glioma.

The V and J genes are TRBV5-1 and TRBJ2-3; unclear D gene. Germline V gene lookup returns CDR1 SGHRS and CDR2 YFSETQ. Trimming took off 4 bases at V and 0 bases at J, with 9 bases between the two ends. The CDR3 covers 14 residues. CDR3 region: CASSPEYSTDTQYF. The CDR3, as DNA: TGCGCCAGCAGCCCCGAATACAGCACAGATACGCAGTATTTT.

The chain couples TRBV19 to TRBJ2-7, with 10 bases identical to TRBD1. The CDR3 has 14 residues. Germline V gene data show CDR1 as LNHDA and CDR2 as SQIVND (reference sequence). J gave up 2 bases and V 5 bases, and 3 bases lay outside the gene matches. CDR3 amino acids: CASSLGTGAYEQYF. In DNA form, the CDR3 reads TGTGCCAGTAGTCTCGGGACAGGGGCCTACGAGCAGTACTTC.

The rearrangement links TRBV5-4 to TRBJ2-3, with 8 bases lining up with TRBD2. Unmatched junction bases numbered 12, after V lost 4 bases and J lost 5 bases. Germline V gene data show CDR1 as SGHNT and CDR2 as YYREEE (reference sequence). The CDR3 totals 16 residues. The CDR3 region has the DNA TGTGCCAGCAGCGAGAGCGGGAGAGGCTGGGGAGATACGCAGTATTTT. Translated, it gives CASSESGRGWGDTQYF.

The chain has TRBV19 and TRBJ1-1; D is perhaps TRBD1 (5 bases). V shed 8 bases and J shed 6 bases, with 16 bases lying between them. The CDR3 has 13 residues. Germline V gives CDR1 LNHDA, CDR2 SQIVND (reference sequence). In nucleotides, the CDR3 is TGTGCCAGTTGCAGGAGACAGTCCCCTGAAGCTTTCTTT. This encodes CASCRRQSPEAFF.

The V and J genes are TRBV7-3 and TRBJ2-7, with a tentative D call TRBD1 (6 bases). Trimming removed 4 bases at V and 3 bases at J, with 16 bases between. Germline loops: CDR1 SGHTA, CDR2 FQGTGA. The length of the CDR3 is 15 residues. The CDR3 nucleotides read TGTGCCAGCAGCTCCGGACCACAGGGAGTCTACGAGCAGTACTTC. Its protein product is CASSSGPQGVYEQYF.

V gene TRBV11-2 combines with J gene TRBJ2-1; 9 bases fit TRBD2. V was clipped by 1 base and J by 8 bases; unmatched bases: 6. The CDR3 spans 15 residues. The germline V gene has CDR1 SGHAT and CDR2 FQNNGV. CDR3 nucleotide sequence: TGTGCCAGCAGCTTAGGAGCGGGAGGACGGGATGAGCAGTTCTTC. It translates to CASSLGAGGRDEQFF.

J is TRBJ1-5 and V is TRBV28; D ambiguous. The V gene lost 3 bases and the J gene lost 4 bases, with 7 bases spanning the gap. CDR3 length: 13 amino acids. Germline V lookup: CDR1 MDHEN, CDR2 SYDVKM. In DNA, the CDR3 is TGTGCCAGCAGTTTTTCCGTGAATCAGCCCCAGCATTTT. This codes for CASSFSVNQPQHF.

This CDR3 reads CASSQADGYTF. The CDR3 nucleotides read TGTGCCAGCAGCCAAGCGGACGGCTACACCTTC. This chain links TRBV4-2 with TRBJ1-2; D remains unclear. Trimming cost V 1 base and J 8 bases, with 5 bases left between them. Germline CDR1 and CDR2: LGHNA and YNFKEQ. The CDR3 sequence is 11 residues long.

The chain recombines TRBV6-1 with TRBJ1-5, with D uncertain. This CDR3 is 14 amino acids long. CDR1 and CDR2 from the germline V gene are MNHNS and SASEGT. Trimming left V 6 bases short and J 0 bases short, with 9 bases between. The CDR3 nucleotides are TGTGCCAGCAGAAGTGTGAATAGCAATCAGCCCCAGCATTTT. The encoded protein is CASRSVNSNQPQHF.

The chain recombines TRBV23-1 with TRBJ1-5; tentatively, D is TRBD1 (5 bases). TRBV23-1 is an ORF, with its function uncertain. This CDR3 spans 17 amino acids. The germline V and J ends were trimmed by 0 bases and 0 bases, with 12 bases remaining between them. The DNA of the CDR3 is TGCGCCAGCAGTCAATCCCTCAGGGTTTCTAGCAATCAGCCCCAGCATTTT. It codes for CASSQSLRVSSNQPQHF.

The chain carries TRBV5-1 and TRBJ2-1; no firm D call. The V gene's germline CDR1 is SGHRS and CDR2 YFSETQ. The CDR3 loop spans 11 amino acids. V gave up 1 base and J gave up 13 bases, with 9 bases separating them. This CDR3 reads CASSLLLTQFF. For the CDR3, the DNA is TGCGCCAGCAGCTTGCTGCTCACCCAGTTCTTC.

In this sample, this clone turned up once. J is TRBJ2-5 and V is TRBV2, with D unresolved. CDR1 SNHLY and CDR2 FYNNEI come from the germline V gene. This CDR3 has 14 amino acids. V lost 5 bases to trimming and J lost 2 bases, with 12 bases between them. CDR3 nucleotide sequence: TGTGCCAGCAGTCGTAGACACGGACAAGAGACCCAGTACTTC. It is translated as CASSRRHGQETQYF. The whole variable domain, filled in from reference TRBV2 and TRBJ2-5, reads EPEVTQTPSHQVTQMGQEVILRCVPISNHLYFYWYRQILGQKVEFLVSFYNNEISEKSEIFDDQFSVERPDGSNFTLKIRSTKLEDSAMYFCASSRRHGQETQYFGPGTRLLVL.

CDR3 sequence reads: CSVEAWDFGGSEAFF. The CDR3 nucleotides are TGCAGCGTTGAAGCCTGGGACTTCGGAGGGTCTGAAGCTTTCTTT. This rearrangement joins TRBV29-1 to TRBJ1-1, with TRBD1 as a possible D gene (5 bases). CDR1 SQVTM and CDR2 ANQGSEA come from the germline V gene. V was trimmed by 1 base and J by 6 bases, leaving 18 bases between them. The CDR3 sequence is 15 residues long.

V is TRBV13 and J is TRBJ1-1; tentatively, D is TRBD1 (5 bases). Between the trimmed V and J ends, which lost 6 bases and 1 base, there was a span of 12 bases. Germline CDR1 is PRHDT and CDR2 is FYEKMQ (reference sequence). The CDR3 sequence is 14 residues long. The CDR3 region has the DNA TGTGCCAGCAGTAGGGGACGGCCGAACACTGAAGCTTTCTTT. It translates to CASSRGRPNTEAFF. Combining the CDR3 with reference TRBV13 and TRBJ1-1 gives the whole variable domain AAGVIQSPRHLIKEKRETATLKCYPIPRHDTVYWYQQGPGQDPQFLISFYEKMQSDKGSIPDRFSAQQFSDYHSELNMSSLELGDSALYFCASSRGRPNTEAFFGQGTRLTVV.

The chain carries TRBV7-6 and TRBJ1-2; TRBD1 might be the D (5 bases). The CDR3 covers 14 residues. V was clipped by 2 bases and J by 4 bases, with 11 bases between them. Germline values: CDR1 SGHVS, CDR2 FNYEAQ. The DNA for the CDR3 is TGTGCCAGCAGCTTAACACCGGGACCCTATGGCTACACCTTC. It translates to CASSLTPGPYGYTF.

CDR3 amino acids: CASSRDRANTEAFF. For the CDR3, the DNA is TGTGCCAGCAGCCGGGACAGGGCGAACACTGAAGCTTTCTTT. This rearrangement joins TRBV5-6 to TRBJ1-1, with 9 positions matching TRBD1. After removal of 4 bases from V and 1 base from J, the junction contained 2 bases not matched to a gene. Germline V gene data show CDR1 as SGHDT and CDR2 as YYEEEE. The CDR3 extends over 14 amino acids.

A word on this clone: The sample has other DNA sequences that encode this CDR3 too. The genes are TRBV18 and TRBJ1-5; the D is unclear. CDR1 is KGHSH and CDR2 is LQKENI in the germline V gene. This CDR3 contains 14 residues. With 3 bases removed from V and 0 bases from J, the gap between germline ends came to 6 bases. The CDR3 reads CASSPSYSNQPQHF. DNA for the CDR3: TGTGCCAGCTCACCCAGCTATAGCAATCAGCCCCAGCATTTT.

This sequence joins TRBV6-5 and TRBJ1-4; a possible D gene is TRBD1 (6 bases). V gave up 0 bases and J gave up 7 bases, with 12 bases separating them. From germline, CDR1 is MNHEY and CDR2 SVGAGI. There are 15 residues in the CDR3. As DNA, the CDR3 is TGTGCCAGCAGTTACTCAGGGGGACGGACTGAAAAACTGTTTTTT. It translates to CASSYSGGRTEKLFF.

This chain joins TRBV7-6 and TRBJ2-7, with 8 nucleotides matching TRBD1. The CDR3 length is 13 residues. V trimming: 1 base; J trimming: 7 bases; junction bases outside the gene matches: 3. In germline, CDR1 is SGHVS, CDR2 FNYEAQ. Here the CDR3 reads CASSLGTGSEQYF. Here the CDR3 DNA reads TGTGCCAGCAGCTTAGGGACAGGGAGTGAGCAGTACTTC.

This clone came up once. This chain connects TRBV5-6 to TRBJ1-5; tentatively, D is TRBD1 (5 bases). The CDR3 sequence is 17 residues long. Trimming took off 0 bases at V and 3 bases at J, with 16 bases between the two ends. Germline CDR1 SGHDT, CDR2 YYEEEE. The CDR3 region has the DNA TGTGCCAGCAGCTTGGCTAGGGTTAGGGGCTACAATCAGCCCCAGCATTTT. Its translation: CASSLARVRGYNQPQHF.

The chain combines TRBV6-1 with TRBJ1-2; TRBD1 might be the D (5 bases). Germline-derived CDR1 and CDR2 are MNHNS and SASEGT. The CDR3 has 14 amino acids. Deletions cut 3 bases from V and 8 bases from J, with 16 bases between. CDR3 nucleotides: TGTGCCAGCAGTGACGGCAGGGTGTCTGGAGGCTACACCTTC. Its protein is CASSDGRVSGGYTF.